Presented here are 26 T cell receptor beta chains from one specimen sequenced in a study of OX40 agonist ivuxolimab in advanced cancers. The protocol was immunoSEQ multiplex PCR, while the TCRdb copy is restricted to in-frame clones and leaves out a portion. The sample carries some 57,000 clones, approximately 81% recorded once. The sequenced sample was CD4+ or CD8+ T cells sorted from blood, obtained in a trial of the OX40 agonist ivuxolimab. The receptor set was obtained from an adult with an advanced solid tumor such as melanoma, head and neck, liver or kidney cancer.

The chain is built from TRBV5-6 and TRBJ1-5; D is ambiguous. Germline V gives CDR1 SGHDT, CDR2 YYEEEE. V lost 1 base, J lost 7 bases, and 9 bases lay in between. CDR3 length: 13 residues. The CDR3 DNA is TGTGCCAGCAGCTTGAGCCCGATACAGCCCCAGCATTTT. Its translation is CASSLSPIQPQHF.

In this sample, this clone turned up once. The DNA for the CDR3 is TGCGCCAGCAGCCAGGGTGCTAGCGGGAGGGCCAGGGGGGAGCTGTTTTTT. Amino acids: CASSQGASGRARGELFF. This chain joins TRBV4-1 and TRBJ2-2, with 12 bases that match TRBD2. This CDR3 contains 17 residues. V was pared by 3 bases and J by 8 bases, with 10 bases of the junction left unmatched. The germline V gene has CDR1 MGHRA and CDR2 YSYEKL.

This chain links TRBV4-2 with TRBJ2-3, with D maybe TRBD2 (5 bases). CDR1 and CDR2 from the germline V gene are LGHNA and YNFKEQ. V lost 0 bases, J lost 2 bases, and 15 bases lay in between. The CDR3 runs 17 residues. The CDR3 protein is CASSQDYGAGITDTQYF. In nucleotides, the CDR3 is TGTGCCAGCAGCCAAGATTACGGCGCGGGTATCACAGATACGCAGTATTTT.

This clone appeared many times. The rearrangement uses TRBV7-2 and TRBJ2-7; weak D call: TRBD2 (7 bases). V was shortened by 7 bases and J by 2 bases, with 18 bases between the two germline ends. This CDR3 region has 15 residues. Germline assignment: CDR1 SGHTA and CDR2 FQGNSA. CDR3 DNA sequence: TGTGCCAGCACCCAAGGGGGGCTAGCGGCCTACGAGCAGTACTTC. Its protein is CASTQGGLAAYEQYF. Full variable domain (outside the CDR3, taken from reference TRBV7-2 and TRBJ2-7): GAGVSQSPSNKVTEKGKDVELRCDPISGHTALYWYRQSLGQGLEFLIYFQGNSAPDKSGLPSDRFSAERTGGSVSTLTIQRTQQEDSAVYLCASTQGGLAAYEQYFGPGTRLTVT.

V is TRBV28 and J is TRBJ2-3; TRBD2 matches at 8 bases. V lost 3 bases and J lost 5; bases outside the gene matches: 1. This CDR3 spans 13 amino acids. Germline V lookup: CDR1 MDHEN, CDR2 SYDVKM. The CDR3 coding sequence is TGTGCCAGCAGTTTGGCGGGGGGAGATACGCAGTATTTT. Translated: CASSLAGGDTQYF.

The J gene is TRBJ2-3, the V gene TRBV4-1; no clear D gene. The V end lost 2 bases, the J end lost 7 bases, and 16 bases lay between the germline ends. Looked up from germline, CDR1 is MGHRA and CDR2 is YSYEKL. The CDR3 sequence is 15 residues long. The CDR3 is CASSQNTEFGHTQYF. The DNA for the CDR3 is TGCGCCAGCAGCCAAAACACGGAGTTTGGTCATACGCAGTATTTT.

The genes are TRBV18 and TRBJ2-7, with 7 bases lining up with TRBD1. V was pared by 6 bases and J by 0 bases, with 11 bases of the junction left unmatched. Germline CDR1 is KGHSH and CDR2 is LQKENI. This CDR3 is 16 amino acids long. The CDR3 loop is CASSPALGDSSYEQYF. As DNA, the CDR3 is TGTGCCAGCTCGCCAGCCTTGGGGGACAGCTCCTACGAGCAGTACTTC.

This clone has only a few counts. V and J are TRBV27 and TRBJ1-6; TRBD1 agrees at 7 bases. This CDR3 comprises 14 residues. V lost 6 bases to trimming and J lost 4 bases; unmatched junction nucleotides: 3. The V gene's germline CDR1 is MNHEY and CDR2 SMNVEV (reference sequence). The CDR3 loop reads CASSLGQYNSPLHF. The CDR3 DNA reads TGTGCCAGCAGCTTGGGACAGTATAATTCACCCCTCCACTTT.

The chain uses TRBV4-1 and TRBJ2-7; 9 positions match TRBD2. The CDR3 has 15 amino acids. Losses at the gene ends were 4 bases for V and 7 bases for J; bases not matched to a gene: 11. Per the germline V gene, CDR1 is MGHRA and CDR2 is YSYEKL. CDR3: CASSLLGGRAEEQYF. The CDR3 nucleotides read TGCGCCAGCAGCCTTCTCGGCGGGAGGGCCGAAGAGCAGTACTTC.

V and J are TRBV30 and TRBJ2-3; D not certain. Germline CDR1 GTSNPN, CDR2 SVGIG (reference sequence). V gave up 4 bases and J gave up 4 bases, with 12 bases separating them. The CDR3 consists of 13 residues. CDR3 region: CAWTPSRPDTQYF. The CDR3 nucleotides are TGTGCCTGGACCCCCTCTCGACCAGATACGCAGTATTTT. The full variable domain, rest sourced from reference TRBV30 and TRBJ2-3, is SQTIHQWPATLVQPVGSPLSLECTVEGTSNPNLYWYRQAAGRGLQLLFYSVGIGQISSEVPQNLSASRPQDRQFILSSKKLLLSDSGFYLCAWTPSRPDTQYFGPGTRLTVL.

The CDR3: CASSRSPDFAYEQYF. The CDR3 DNA reads as TGTGCCAGCAGCCGCAGTCCGGACTTTGCCTACGAGCAGTACTTC. This chain uses TRBV4-2 with TRBJ2-7; the D gene is possibly TRBD2 (5 bases). Per germline, CDR1 LGHNA and CDR2 YNFKEQ. The CDR3 runs to 15 residues. The V gene lost 4 bases and the J gene lost 2 bases, with 15 bases spanning the gap.

V is TRBV6-6 and J is TRBJ1-5; the D gene is possibly TRBD1 (5 bases). The CDR3 consists of 14 residues. Trimming pared 6 bases from V and 5 bases from J, leaving 14 bases between. Germline V gene sequence: CDR1 MNHNY, CDR2 SVGAGI (reference sequence). This CDR3 reads CASSPVRVDQPQHF. The DNA of the CDR3 is TGTGCCAGCAGCCCCGTCAGGGTTGATCAGCCCCAGCATTTT.

V gene TRBV5-4 combines with J gene TRBJ1-2, with D hard to call. The CDR3 runs 11 residues. Germline V gene data show CDR1 as SGHNT and CDR2 as YYREEE (reference sequence). V lost 3 bases to trimming and J lost 6 bases, with 6 bases between them. Here the CDR3 DNA reads TGTGCCAGCAGCTCGGCGAATGGCTACACCTTC. Protein: CASSSANGYTF. The whole variable domain, filled in from reference TRBV5-4 and TRBJ1-2, reads ETGVTQSPTHLIKTRGQQVTLRCSSQSGHNTVSWYQQALGQGPQFIFQYYREEENGRGNFPPRFSGLQFPNYSSELNVNALELDDSALYLCASSSANGYTFGSGTRLTVV.

The chain's CDR3 is CASSTQGAGVYEQYF. Written as DNA, the CDR3 is TGTGCCAGCAGCACTCAAGGGGCGGGAGTATACGAGCAGTACTTC. The chain uses TRBV7-2 and TRBJ2-7, with 7 bases that match TRBD2. The germline CDR1 and CDR2 sequences are SGHTA and FQGNSA. This CDR3 contains 15 residues. V shed 5 bases, J shed 4 bases, and the junction held 11 bases outside the gene matches.

This chain links TRBV25-1 with TRBJ2-3; D may correspond to TRBD1 or TRBD2 (5 bases each). The CDR3 spans 14 residues. The V gene's germline CDR1 is MGHDK and CDR2 SYGVNS. V was shortened by 3 bases and J by 8 bases, with 15 bases between the two germline ends. The DNA of the CDR3 is TGTGCCAGCAGTGACGCCGGGGCCGAGGGTACGCAGTATTTT. This translates into CASSDAGAEGTQYF.

The chain employs TRBV4-1 and TRBJ1-5; 7 bases agree with TRBD1. The CDR3 loop spans 18 amino acids. V lost 1 base to trimming and J lost 2 bases; unmatched junction nucleotides: 11. The V gene's germline CDR1 is MGHRA and CDR2 YSYEKL. The CDR3: CASSQGAMTGLGNQPQHF. CDR3 in DNA: TGCGCCAGCAGCCAAGGCGCCATGACAGGGTTAGGCAATCAGCCCCAGCATTTT.

The chain recombines TRBV5-5 with TRBJ1-2; D unclear. V was cut by 0 bases and J by 8 bases, with 8 bases left in between. Germline V gives CDR1 SGHKS, CDR2 YYEKEE (reference sequence). The CDR3 has 12 residues. CDR3 bases: TGTGCCAGCAGCTTGGTCGCACACGGCTACACCTTC. This codes for CASSLVAHGYTF.

V gene TRBV30 combines with J gene TRBJ1-1, with D maybe TRBD1 (6 bases). The ends were cut back, 4 bases at V and 7 bases at J, with 10 bases in the middle. Germline lookup yields CDR1 GTSNPN and CDR2 SVGIG (reference sequence). This CDR3 contains 11 residues. The CDR3 is CAWNRDNEAFF. The CDR3 DNA is TGTGCCTGGAACCGGGACAATGAAGCTTTCTTT.

This clone turned up a few times. The chain links TRBV5-1 to TRBJ2-3; 8 nucleotides agree with TRBD1. Germline trimming cut 3 bases from V and 4 bases from J; bases unmatched to any gene: 10. This CDR3 spans 16 amino acids. Germline-derived CDR1 and CDR2 are SGHRS and YFSETQ. CDR3 sequence: CASSSRLSGGADTQYF. In DNA form, the CDR3 reads TGCGCCAGCAGCTCGCGGTTGTCAGGGGGCGCAGATACGCAGTATTTT.

The chain combines TRBV11-1 with TRBJ2-2; D might be TRBD2 (5 bases). CDR3 length: 15 residues. CDR1 and CDR2 (germline): SGHAT, FQDESV (reference sequence). V was shortened by 4 bases and J by 6 bases, with 15 bases between the two germline ends. This CDR3 reads CASSSPSLEAGELFF. Written as DNA, the CDR3 is TGTGCCAGCAGCTCGCCGAGCCTGGAGGCCGGGGAGCTGTTTTTT.

The chain employs TRBV7-9 and TRBJ1-6; the D gene is possibly TRBD1 (5 bases). V lost 3 bases and J 7 bases, leaving 19 bases between the germline ends. The germline V gene has CDR1 SEHNR and CDR2 FQNEAQ (reference sequence). CDR3 length equals 17 residues. The CDR3 region is CASSFKRSGTANSPLHF. CDR3 DNA: TGTGCCAGCAGCTTTAAACGTTCAGGGACGGCCAATTCACCCCTCCACTTT.

The chain links TRBV5-4 to TRBJ2-5, with 8 bases identical to TRBD1. Trimming removed 4 bases from V and 5 bases from J; junction bases left unmatched: 1. The CDR3 totals 12 residues. In germline, CDR1 is SGHNT, CDR2 YYREEE (reference sequence). In DNA, the CDR3 is TGTGCCAGCAGCCGACAGGGGGAGACCCAGTACTTC. Translated, it gives CASSRQGETQYF.

This clone has more than one count but fewer than ten. In DNA, the CDR3 is TGTGCCAGCAGACCCCCCTTAAGGACTAGCGGCAACACGGATACGCAGTATTTT. It codes for CASRPPLRTSGNTDTQYF. This chain links TRBV7-9 with TRBJ2-3, with TRBD2 identical over 10 bases. The CDR3 has 18 amino acids. The V and J ends lost 6 bases and 6 bases, in that order; junction bases with no gene match: 18. The germline V gene encodes CDR1 SEHNR and CDR2 FQNEAQ (reference sequence).

The chain is built from TRBV5-1 and TRBJ2-3, with D possibly matching TRBD1 (6 bases). V shed 4 bases and J shed 5 bases, with 8 bases lying between them. Germline assignment: CDR1 SGHRS and CDR2 YFSETQ. The CDR3 consists of 12 residues. The CDR3 is CASSQDRDTQYF. CDR3 DNA: TGCGCCAGCAGCCAGGACAGAGATACGCAGTATTTT.

The chain joins TRBV18 to TRBJ2-2; no definite D call. CDR1 KGHSH and CDR2 LQKENI come from the germline V gene. The CDR3 extends over 15 amino acids. With 3 bases removed from V and 7 bases from J, the gap between germline ends came to 15 bases. The DNA for the CDR3 is TGTGCCAGCTCACCGCTGACCGACGCCGACGGGGAGCTGTTTTTT. This codes for CASSPLTDADGELFF.

The chain joins TRBV30 to TRBJ2-7, with unresolved D. The CDR3 is 13 amino acids. Germline V gives CDR1 GTSNPN, CDR2 SVGIG (reference sequence). V shed 1 base and J shed 2 bases, with 9 bases lying between them. CDR3 residues: CAWSDNSPYEQYF. In DNA, the CDR3 is TGTGCCTGGAGTGATAACTCTCCCTACGAGCAGTACTTC.